The rows below give T cell receptor beta chains drawn from one sample of a study of beta chain features in type 1 diabetes. Clones were read by immunoSEQ multiplex PCR, and TCRdb kept only the in-frame ones, dropping some. The table shows 200,000 to 250,000 clones, with more than 15% occurring only once. The sequenced sample consisted of naive CD4+ T cells from blood. The receptors come from a man aged 25 to 40 with type 1 diabetes. The CDR3 runs from the conserved cysteine through the conserved F or W. The D gene is left open where the match is weak. For some rows the clone size is stated as once, few or many, or as a class when expanded; others skip it.

v_call: TRBV28
j_call: TRBJ2-1
d_call: -
clone_size: -
cdr3_nt: TGTGCCAGCACCCTAGGCAGTACTAGCTACAATGAGCAGTTCTTC
cdr3_aa: CASTLGSTSYNEQFF

v_call: TRBV6-1
j_call: TRBJ2-1
d_call: -
clone_size: -
cdr3_nt: TGTGCCAGCAGTGAACGGGGGACAGCGACATACAATGAGCAGTTCTTC
cdr3_aa: CASSERGTATYNEQFF

v_call: TRBV6-5
j_call: TRBJ2-3
d_call: -
clone_size: few
cdr3_nt: TGTGCCAGCAGTTACACGGCTCCAACAGATACGCAGTATTTT
cdr3_aa: CASSYTAPTDTQYF

v_call: TRBV7-2
j_call: TRBJ2-7
d_call: -
clone_size: few
cdr3_nt: TGTGCCAGCAGCTTAGGCCCCTCCTACGAGCAGTACTTC
cdr3_aa: CASSLGPSYEQYF

v_call: TRBV30
j_call: TRBJ1-2
d_call: TRBD1
clone_size: -
cdr3_nt: TGTGCCTCCTCAGGGGGGGAGTACACCTTC
cdr3_aa: CASSGGEYTF

v_call: TRBV5-1
j_call: TRBJ1-4
d_call: -
clone_size: -
cdr3_nt: TGCGCCAGCAGCTTGGCCAATGAAAAACTGTTTTTT
cdr3_aa: CASSLANEKLFF

v_call: TRBV11-3
j_call: TRBJ2-5
d_call: -
clone_size: -
cdr3_nt: TGTGCCAGCAGCTTTGACCCCGAGGGTCCAGAGACCCAGTACTTC
cdr3_aa: CASSFDPEGPETQYF

v_call: TRBV19
j_call: TRBJ1-5
d_call: -
clone_size: few
cdr3_nt: TGTGCCAGTAATGACGGTCGGCCGGGGGGCAATCAGCCCCAGCATTTT
cdr3_aa: CASNDGRPGGNQPQHF

v_call: TRBV4-1
j_call: TRBJ2-1
d_call: TRBD2
clone_size: -
cdr3_nt: TGCGCCAGCAGCCAAGAGTGGGCTAGCGGGAGTAGCAATGAGCAGTTCTTC
cdr3_aa: CASSQEWASGSSNEQFF

v_call: TRBV28
j_call: TRBJ2-4
d_call: -
clone_size: few
cdr3_nt: TGTGCCAGCACCTCCGGGGAACTAGCCAAAAACATTCAGTACTTC
cdr3_aa: CASTSGELAKNIQYF

v_call: TRBV9
j_call: TRBJ2-3
d_call: -
clone_size: few
cdr3_nt: TGTGCCAGCAGCGTAGATGGCCTGACAGATACGCAGTATTTT
cdr3_aa: CASSVDGLTDTQYF

v_call: TRBV10-3
j_call: TRBJ2-1
d_call: TRBD2
clone_size: few
cdr3_nt: TGTGCCATCAGTGACCAGCGGGAGACCAATGAGCAGTTCTTC
cdr3_aa: CAISDQRETNEQFF

v_call: TRBV29-1
j_call: TRBJ2-5
d_call: -
clone_size: few
cdr3_nt: TGCAGCGTTGAATGGCCTCTAGAGACCCAGTACTTC
cdr3_aa: CSVEWPLETQYF

v_call: TRBV7-2
j_call: TRBJ2-7
d_call: -
clone_size: few
cdr3_nt: TGTGCCAGCAGCTTTGGACAGAGCTCCTACGAGCAGTACTTC
cdr3_aa: CASSFGQSSYEQYF

v_call: TRBV1
j_call: TRBJ2-2
d_call: -
clone_size: few
cdr3_nt: TGCACCAGCAGCCGGAGTAGCGGGAACACCGGGGAGCTGTTTTTT
cdr3_aa: CTSSRSSGNTGELFF

v_call: TRBV29-1
j_call: TRBJ1-5
d_call: TRBD1
clone_size: few
cdr3_nt: TGCAGCGCCGGGACAGATAGCAATCAGCCCCAGCATTTT
cdr3_aa: CSAGTDSNQPQHF

v_call: TRBV9
j_call: TRBJ2-5
d_call: -
clone_size: -
cdr3_nt: TGTGCCAGCAGCGTGCAGGGATCTGCGGAGACCCAGTACTTC
cdr3_aa: CASSVQGSAETQYF

v_call: TRBV14
j_call: TRBJ2-3
d_call: -
clone_size: -
cdr3_nt: TGTGCCAGCAGCCCACAGGGACCAGATACGCAGTATTTT
cdr3_aa: CASSPQGPDTQYF

v_call: TRBV9
j_call: TRBJ2-6
d_call: -
clone_size: -
cdr3_nt: TGTGCCAGCAGCGTAGTAGGGTCTGGGGCCAACGTCCTGACTTTC
cdr3_aa: CASSVVGSGANVLTF

v_call: TRBV25-1
j_call: TRBJ2-1
d_call: TRBD2
clone_size: -
cdr3_nt: TGTGCCAGCAGTGAATCGGGAGTTAGCGGGAGTATGAATGAGCAGTTCTTC
cdr3_aa: CASSESGVSGSMNEQFF

v_call: TRBV9
j_call: TRBJ2-1
d_call: TRBD1
clone_size: few
cdr3_nt: TGTGCCAGCAGCGAAACCGGGACAGGGTTCTCCGATGAGCAGTTCTTC
cdr3_aa: CASSETGTGFSDEQFF

v_call: TRBV7-9
j_call: TRBJ2-3
d_call: -
clone_size: -
cdr3_nt: TGTGCCAGCAGCTCTTCTAGGGGGATGAGCACAGATACGCAGTATTTT
cdr3_aa: CASSSSRGMSTDTQYF

v_call: TRBV7-2
j_call: TRBJ2-5
d_call: -
clone_size: -
cdr3_nt: TGTGCCAGCAGCTTAATGTGGGGAGAGACCCAGTACTTC
cdr3_aa: CASSLMWGETQYF

v_call: TRBV20-1
j_call: TRBJ2-1
d_call: TRBD2
clone_size: few
cdr3_nt: TGCAGTGCTTTGCCGACTAGCGGGATTGTCTTC
cdr3_aa: CSALPTSGIVF

v_call: TRBV30
j_call: TRBJ1-5
d_call: TRBD1
clone_size: few
cdr3_nt: TGTGCCTGGAGTGTAAGCAGGACAGGGGGAAGTCAGCCCCAGCATTTT
cdr3_aa: CAWSVSRTGGSQPQHF

v_call: TRBV7-2
j_call: TRBJ2-3
d_call: TRBD2
clone_size: few
cdr3_nt: TGTGCCAGCAGCCGAGGACTAGCGGGACGGCAAGATACGCAGTATTTT
cdr3_aa: CASSRGLAGRQDTQYF

v_call: TRBV7-3
j_call: TRBJ2-1
d_call: -
clone_size: -
cdr3_nt: TGTGCCAGCAGCCCCTCGGGGAGCTCCTACAATGAGCAGTTCTTC
cdr3_aa: CASSPSGSSYNEQFF

v_call: TRBV7-9
j_call: TRBJ2-1
d_call: -
clone_size: -
cdr3_nt: TGTGCCAGCAGCTTCGACGTTAGATCAGAGCAGTTCTTC
cdr3_aa: CASSFDVRSEQFF

v_call: TRBV5-1
j_call: TRBJ2-1
d_call: -
clone_size: -
cdr3_nt: TGCGCCAGCAGCTTGGGGGGACTCCACAATGAGCAGTTCTTC
cdr3_aa: CASSLGGLHNEQFF

v_call: TRBV29-1
j_call: TRBJ2-5
d_call: -
clone_size: -
cdr3_nt: TGCAGCGTTGAACTTCGTAGAGTTCAAGAGACCCAGTACTTC
cdr3_aa: CSVELRRVQETQYF

v_call: TRBV19
j_call: TRBJ1-1
d_call: TRBD1
clone_size: few
cdr3_nt: TGTGCCAGTGGACAGGGGTGGAACACTGAAGCTTTCTTT
cdr3_aa: CASGQGWNTEAFF

v_call: TRBV25-1
j_call: TRBJ2-3
d_call: -
clone_size: -
cdr3_nt: TGTGCCAGCAGTGAATTGGACAGCACAGATACGCAGTATTTT
cdr3_aa: CASSELDSTDTQYF

v_call: TRBV28
j_call: TRBJ2-2
d_call: -
clone_size: -
cdr3_nt: TGTGCCAGCAGCCTAGACAGGCGGAACACCGGGGAGCTGTTTTTT
cdr3_aa: CASSLDRRNTGELFF

v_call: TRBV9
j_call: TRBJ2-7
d_call: -
clone_size: -
cdr3_nt: TGTGCCAGCAGCGTAGCCCCCAGCGGTAACGAGCAGTACTTC
cdr3_aa: CASSVAPSGNEQYF

v_call: TRBV30
j_call: TRBJ2-1
d_call: -
clone_size: -
cdr3_nt: TGTGCCTGGAGTCCCCAAGGACGGGGAAGGAACAATGAGCAGTTCTTC
cdr3_aa: CAWSPQGRGRNNEQFF

v_call: TRBV7-9
j_call: TRBJ2-1
d_call: TRBD2
clone_size: -
cdr3_nt: TGTGCCAGCAGCCCAACTAGCGGGATGGTCAATGAGCAGTTCTTC
cdr3_aa: CASSPTSGMVNEQFF

v_call: TRBV18
j_call: TRBJ1-2
d_call: TRBD1
clone_size: -
cdr3_nt: TGTGCCAGCTCACCTCGAGGGGGCGCAAACTATGGCTACACCTTC
cdr3_aa: CASSPRGGANYGYTF

v_call: TRBV29-1
j_call: TRBJ1-5
d_call: TRBD1
clone_size: few
cdr3_nt: TGCAGCGCTATTGACAGGGGGCGAGGCCAGCCCCAGCATTTT
cdr3_aa: CSAIDRGRGQPQHF

v_call: TRBV2
j_call: TRBJ2-1
d_call: -
clone_size: -
cdr3_nt: TGTGCCAGCAGCGCTCCTAGACAGACCTCCTACAATGAGCAGTTCTTC
cdr3_aa: CASSAPRQTSYNEQFF

v_call: TRBV7-8
j_call: TRBJ2-6
d_call: -
clone_size: few
cdr3_nt: TGTGCCAGCAGCCAGCCCACCTCTGGGGCCAACGTCCTGACTTTC
cdr3_aa: CASSQPTSGANVLTF